This TCR beta chain was identified during a study of regulatory T cells in long-lasting Graves disease. The CDR3 totals 16 residues. The germline CDR1 and CDR2 sequences are MDHEN and SYDVKM. Trimming pared 10 bases from V and 2 bases from J, leaving 22 bases between. Investigators prepared the TCR beta libraries by applying iRepertoire HTBI primers and Arm-PCR of CDR3 regions. TCRdb reanalysed the multiplex PCR reads using MiXCR and keeps one entry per CDR3 protein. The table lists 550,000 to 700,000 distinct CDR3 sequences, roughly a sixth of them singletons. In its sample, this clonotype was seen many times. Time point here: newly diagnosed GD, antithyroid drugs for less than 3 months. With RNA extracted from PBMCs as input, the TCR library was made. By American Thyroid Association guidelines, Graves' disease was diagnosed in the cohort. In this cohort, patients came from an endocrinology department located in Xi'an, China.

This sample also appeared in a second study, on T cells in Graves' hyperthyroidism and ophthalmopathy. That work states: The TCR CDR3 first-round RT-PCR relied on the HTBI primer set.

The chain recombines TRBV28 with TRBJ2-3; TRBD2 is a possible D gene (5 bases). This clonotype was sampled from a man aged 18-30 years with Graves disease. The input for sequencing was peripheral blood mononuclear cells (PBMCs), taken at new diagnosis, from a patient treated with antithyroid drugs. CDR3 residues: CATLSRASRDTDTQYF. In DNA form, the CDR3 reads TGTGCCACCCTGTCTAGGGCTTCTCGGGACACAGATACGCAGTATTTT.